These T cell receptor beta chains were read from a single sample in a study of cytomegalovirus exposure and HLA in healthy donors. Clones were sequenced by immunoSEQ multiplex PCR, and TCRdb holds only the in-frame ones, with some missing. This repertoire includes about 170,000 clones. The sequenced sample was PBMCs. The receptors shown here come from a woman between 18 and 29 years old in good health and CMV-seropositive. Each CDR3 is given with its conserved first and last residue. The D gene is left open where the match is weak.

D gene	V gene	J gene	CDR3 protein	CDR3 DNA
-	TRBV19	TRBJ2-1	CASSIPGGSYNEQFF	TGTGCCAGTAGTATACCCGGGGGCTCCTACAATGAGCAGTTCTTC
-	TRBV7-8	TRBJ1-4	CASSPRDTPTNEKLFF	TGTGCCAGCAGCCCTAGGGACACCCCAACTAATGAAAAACTGTTTTTT
TRBD2	TRBV19	TRBJ2-1	CASSIRAGVNNEQFF	TGTGCCAGTAGTATTAGAGCGGGAGTCAACAATGAGCAGTTCTTC
-	TRBV5-4	TRBJ2-5	CASSLWGGQGQETQYF	TGTGCCAGCAGCTTGTGGGGGGGTCAGGGGCAAGAGACCCAGTACTTC
TRBD2	TRBV29-1	TRBJ2-5	CSGGGETQYF	TGCAGCGGGGGGGGAGAGACCCAGTACTTC
TRBD1	TRBV29-1	TRBJ1-5	CSVRTGGDSNQPQHF	TGCAGCGTGCGGACAGGGGGGGATAGCAATCAGCCCCAGCATTTT
TRBD2	TRBV27	TRBJ2-3	CASSPSGAEDTQYF	TGTGCCAGCAGTCCAAGCGGGGCGGAGGATACGCAGTATTTT
TRBD1	TRBV5-6	TRBJ1-4	CASSSSRQGNNEKLFF	TGTGCCAGCAGCTCAAGCCGACAGGGCAATAATGAAAAACTGTTTTTT
TRBD1	TRBV5-1	TRBJ2-5	CASSRKDRDIETQYF	TGCGCCAGCAGCAGGAAGGACAGGGATATTGAGACCCAGTACTTC
TRBD1	TRBV7-2	TRBJ1-2	CASSLGTGANYGYTF	TGTGCCAGCAGCTTAGGGACAGGGGCTAACTATGGCTACACCTTC
TRBD2	TRBV19	TRBJ2-1	CASRTKRVAGTYNEQFF	TGTGCCAGTAGGACGAAGAGGGTAGCGGGGACCTACAATGAGCAGTTCTTC
TRBD1	TRBV19	TRBJ1-2	CASSIRDRGLTYGYTF	TGTGCCAGTAGTATCCGGGACAGGGGGCTAACCTATGGCTACACCTTC
-	TRBV19	TRBJ2-3	CASRDRGTDTQYF	TGTGCCAGTAGGGACAGAGGCACAGATACGCAGTATTTT
-	TRBV5-4	TRBJ2-6	CASRSYSGANVLTF	TGTGCCAGCCGCTCTTACTCTGGGGCCAACGTCCTGACTTTC
TRBD1	TRBV18	TRBJ1-1	CASSRDRGTEAFF	TGTGCCAGCTCCCGGGACAGGGGGACTGAAGCTTTCTTT
-	TRBV19	TRBJ1-2	CASSIEGQGFYGYTF	TGTGCCAGTAGTATAGAGGGCCAGGGATTCTATGGCTACACCTTC
-	TRBV30	TRBJ2-7	CAWSEQGYEQYF	TGTGCCTGGAGTGAACAGGGCTACGAGCAGTACTTC
TRBD1	TRBV25-1	TRBJ1-3	CASSGDRTGNTIYF	TGTGCCAGCAGTGGGGACAGAACTGGAAACACCATATATTTT
-	TRBV20-1	TRBJ1-1	CSAVENTEAFF	TGCAGTGCTGTAGAGAACACTGAAGCTTTCTTT
TRBD2	TRBV11-3	TRBJ2-3	CASSPNSGGADTQYF	TGTGCCAGCAGCCCTAATAGCGGGGGGGCAGATACGCAGTATTTT
TRBD2	TRBV5-1	TRBJ2-3	CASTPGLAGGPDTQYF	TGCGCCAGTACCCCGGGACTAGCGGGGGGCCCAGATACGCAGTATTTT
-	TRBV2	TRBJ1-2	CASSGVSGTF	TGTGCCAGCAGTGGGGTTTCAGGCACCTTC